A selection of T cell receptor beta chains follows, all from one sample in a study of blood T cell repertoires in COVID-19. Profiling relied on immunoSEQ multiplex PCR, and the TCRdb table lists in-frame clones only, not all of them. In the table there are around 220,000 clones, roughly 80% of which are singletons. Sequenced input: peripheral blood. The receptors originated from a woman aged 80 or over with active or convalescent COVID-19. CDR3s include the opening cysteine and the closing phenylalanine or tryptophan. Fields, in order: V gene, D gene, J gene, clone size, CDR3 DNA, CDR3 protein. The D gene is left open where the match is weak. Clone size is stated in some rows and not others, as once, few, many or a class when expanded.

V: TRBV3-1/TRBV3-2; D: .; J: TRBJ1-1; size: once; DNA: TGTGCCAGCAGCCGATCGACATCTTCCGACACTGAAGCTTTCTTT; CDR3: CASSRSTSSDTEAFF
V: TRBV7-2; D: TRBD1; J: TRBJ1-1; size: .; DNA: TGTGCCAGCAATTGGGTCAGGGGGCTCAACACTGAAGCTTTCTTT; CDR3: CASNWVRGLNTEAFF
V: TRBV27; D: .; J: TRBJ2-1; size: .; DNA: TGTGCCAGCACCCCTTTTGACCGAGGCCGTATTGCCTCCTACAATGAGCAGTTCTTC; CDR3: CASTPFDRGRIASYNEQFF
V: TRBV6-6; D: .; J: TRBJ1-2; size: .; DNA: TGTGCCAGCAGTCTTCCCGGGTCCTACTATGGCTACACCTTC; CDR3: CASSLPGSYYGYTF
V: TRBV29-1; D: .; J: TRBJ2-7; size: .; DNA: TGCAGCGTCGCGAGAGTAGGCGGTTACGAGCAGTACTTC; CDR3: CSVARVGGYEQYF
V: TRBV9; D: .; J: TRBJ2-3; size: .; DNA: TGTGCCAGCAGCCCCCAATTAAAGGGGGATACGCAGTATTTT; CDR3: CASSPQLKGDTQYF
V: TRBV29-1; D: .; J: TRBJ1-2; size: .; DNA: TGCAGCGTTGAAGAGAGGAGGTATGGCTACACCTTC; CDR3: CSVEERRYGYTF
V: TRBV25-1; D: .; J: TRBJ2-5; size: .; DNA: TGTGCCAGCAGTGAATACGGGGGTAACCAAGAGACCCAGTACTTC; CDR3: CASSEYGGNQETQYF
V: TRBV30; D: .; J: TRBJ2-2; size: .; DNA: TGTGCCTGGAGGTCCCGGGACTGGGGGGAGCTGTTTTTT; CDR3: CAWRSRDWGELFF
V: TRBV28; D: .; J: TRBJ1-3; size: .; DNA: TGTGCCAGCAGGCGACCCGGGGGGTCAGGAAACACCATATATTTT; CDR3: CASRRPGGSGNTIYF
V: TRBV5-6; D: TRBD1; J: TRBJ2-7; size: .; DNA: TGTGCCAGCAGCTTGGTCGACAGGGAATCCGAGCAGTACTTC; CDR3: CASSLVDRESEQYF
V: TRBV5-1; D: TRBD2; J: TRBJ2-3; size: few; DNA: TGCGCCAGCAGCTGGGGGACTAGCGGGGGTAGCACAGATACGCAGTATTTT; CDR3: CASSWGTSGGSTDTQYF
V: TRBV10-3; D: .; J: TRBJ2-3; size: .; DNA: TGTGCCATCAGTGAGTCGAAAATAGTCGCGGGCACAGATACGCAGTATTTT; CDR3: CAISESKIVAGTDTQYF
V: TRBV6-5; D: .; J: TRBJ1-2; size: .; DNA: TGTGCCAGCACCCTATCTACCAGCTACACCTTC; CDR3: CASTLSTSYTF
V: TRBV3-1/TRBV3-2; D: TRBD1; J: TRBJ2-2; size: .; DNA: TGTGCCAGCAGCCAACAGCCAGGGGGCAACGGGGAGCTGTTTTTT; CDR3: CASSQQPGGNGELFF
V: TRBV9; D: .; J: TRBJ1-3; size: .; DNA: TGTGCCAGCAGGGGAGCGGGGGGAGGCTCTGGAAACACCATATATTTT; CDR3: CASRGAGGGSGNTIYF
V: TRBV7-9; D: TRBD1; J: TRBJ1-1; size: .; DNA: TGTGCCAGCAGCGAGGGACAGATGAACACTGAAGCTTTCTTT; CDR3: CASSEGQMNTEAFF
V: TRBV21-1; D: .; J: TRBJ1-5; size: .; DNA: TGTGCCAGCAGCAAAGTGGGGGACAGGGGATGGCAGCCCCAGCATTTT; CDR3: CASSKVGDRGWQPQHF
V: TRBV4-2; D: TRBD2; J: TRBJ2-2; size: .; DNA: TGTGCCAGCAGCCAAGCGAGCGGGAGCGGAACCGGGGAGCTGTTTTTT; CDR3: CASSQASGSGTGELFF
V: TRBV16; D: .; J: TRBJ1-5; size: .; DNA: TGTGCCAGCAGCCAATCACGGGTGTACGGCAATCAGCCCCAGCATTTT; CDR3: CASSQSRVYGNQPQHF
V: TRBV6-1; D: .; J: TRBJ1-5; size: .; DNA: TGTGCCAGCAGTGGGGTACAGGGCCTGGGCAATCAGCCCCAGCATTTT; CDR3: CASSGVQGLGNQPQHF
V: TRBV3-1/TRBV3-2; D: .; J: TRBJ2-2; size: many; DNA: TGTGCCAGCCGCCCTGGGATGGAGGGGGCTAGCACCGGGGAGCTGTTTTTT; CDR3: CASRPGMEGASTGELFF
V: TRBV28; D: .; J: TRBJ2-4; size: .; DNA: TGTGCCAGCAGTCCACAGGGAGTGGCCAAAAACATTCAGTACTTC; CDR3: CASSPQGVAKNIQYF
V: TRBV2; D: .; J: TRBJ1-6; size: few; DNA: TGTGCCAGCAGTGAAATACAGGGCGCACATTCACCCCTCCACTTT; CDR3: CASSEIQGAHSPLHF
V: TRBV6-5; D: .; J: TRBJ1-1; size: .; DNA: TGTGCCAGCAGCCGACAGGTTTTTAACACTGAAGCTTTCTTT; CDR3: CASSRQVFNTEAFF
V: TRBV28; D: TRBD1; J: TRBJ2-1; size: .; DNA: TGTGCCAGCAGTTCCGGACAGGTCTCCTACAATGAGCAGTTCTTC; CDR3: CASSSGQVSYNEQFF
V: TRBV30; D: .; J: TRBJ1-4; size: .; DNA: TGTGCCTGGAGGAACGGGGTTCTTAATGAAAAACTGTTTTTT; CDR3: CAWRNGVLNEKLFF
V: TRBV6-5; D: .; J: TRBJ1-2; size: .; DNA: TGTGCCAGCAGTTACCGGACAGCGTACTATGGCTACACCTTC; CDR3: CASSYRTAYYGYTF
V: TRBV30; D: TRBD1; J: TRBJ2-1; size: .; DNA: TGTGCCTGGAGTGTAGGTGACAGGGTTTACAATGAGCAGTTCTTC; CDR3: CAWSVGDRVYNEQFF
V: TRBV5-1; D: .; J: TRBJ2-7; size: .; DNA: TGCGCCAGCAGCTTGCACAGGTCCTACGAGCAGTACTTC; CDR3: CASSLHRSYEQYF
V: TRBV6-5; D: TRBD1; J: TRBJ1-1; size: .; DNA: TGTGCCAGCAATGCCAGGGGGCGCACTGAAGCTTTCTTT; CDR3: CASNARGRTEAFF
V: TRBV16; D: TRBD1; J: TRBJ1-2; size: .; DNA: TGTGCCAGCAGCCAATTTGACAGGGGAGGCTATGGCTACACCTTC; CDR3: CASSQFDRGGYGYTF
V: TRBV5-1; D: .; J: TRBJ1-3; size: few; DNA: TGCGCCAGCAGCTTGGACAGCCCGAGCTCTGGAAACACCATATATTTT; CDR3: CASSLDSPSSGNTIYF
V: TRBV6-5; D: TRBD1; J: TRBJ2-7; size: few; DNA: TGTGCCAGCAGGGCTAACAGGGGGGACACCTACGAGCAGTACTTC; CDR3: CASRANRGDTYEQYF
V: TRBV19; D: .; J: TRBJ1-2; size: .; DNA: TGTGCCAGTAGTACCCCGGAGAGGTACCCTAACTATGGCTACACCTTC; CDR3: CASSTPERYPNYGYTF
V: TRBV5-1; D: TRBD1; J: TRBJ1-1; size: .; DNA: TGCGCCAGCAGCTTGGTCCCGACAGGGGATGGGACTGAAGCTTTCTTT; CDR3: CASSLVPTGDGTEAFF
V: TRBV5-1; D: TRBD2; J: TRBJ2-7; size: .; DNA: TGCGCCAGCAGCCTGGGACTAGCGGGGGCCAGTAGTAAGCAGTACTTC; CDR3: CASSLGLAGASSKQYF